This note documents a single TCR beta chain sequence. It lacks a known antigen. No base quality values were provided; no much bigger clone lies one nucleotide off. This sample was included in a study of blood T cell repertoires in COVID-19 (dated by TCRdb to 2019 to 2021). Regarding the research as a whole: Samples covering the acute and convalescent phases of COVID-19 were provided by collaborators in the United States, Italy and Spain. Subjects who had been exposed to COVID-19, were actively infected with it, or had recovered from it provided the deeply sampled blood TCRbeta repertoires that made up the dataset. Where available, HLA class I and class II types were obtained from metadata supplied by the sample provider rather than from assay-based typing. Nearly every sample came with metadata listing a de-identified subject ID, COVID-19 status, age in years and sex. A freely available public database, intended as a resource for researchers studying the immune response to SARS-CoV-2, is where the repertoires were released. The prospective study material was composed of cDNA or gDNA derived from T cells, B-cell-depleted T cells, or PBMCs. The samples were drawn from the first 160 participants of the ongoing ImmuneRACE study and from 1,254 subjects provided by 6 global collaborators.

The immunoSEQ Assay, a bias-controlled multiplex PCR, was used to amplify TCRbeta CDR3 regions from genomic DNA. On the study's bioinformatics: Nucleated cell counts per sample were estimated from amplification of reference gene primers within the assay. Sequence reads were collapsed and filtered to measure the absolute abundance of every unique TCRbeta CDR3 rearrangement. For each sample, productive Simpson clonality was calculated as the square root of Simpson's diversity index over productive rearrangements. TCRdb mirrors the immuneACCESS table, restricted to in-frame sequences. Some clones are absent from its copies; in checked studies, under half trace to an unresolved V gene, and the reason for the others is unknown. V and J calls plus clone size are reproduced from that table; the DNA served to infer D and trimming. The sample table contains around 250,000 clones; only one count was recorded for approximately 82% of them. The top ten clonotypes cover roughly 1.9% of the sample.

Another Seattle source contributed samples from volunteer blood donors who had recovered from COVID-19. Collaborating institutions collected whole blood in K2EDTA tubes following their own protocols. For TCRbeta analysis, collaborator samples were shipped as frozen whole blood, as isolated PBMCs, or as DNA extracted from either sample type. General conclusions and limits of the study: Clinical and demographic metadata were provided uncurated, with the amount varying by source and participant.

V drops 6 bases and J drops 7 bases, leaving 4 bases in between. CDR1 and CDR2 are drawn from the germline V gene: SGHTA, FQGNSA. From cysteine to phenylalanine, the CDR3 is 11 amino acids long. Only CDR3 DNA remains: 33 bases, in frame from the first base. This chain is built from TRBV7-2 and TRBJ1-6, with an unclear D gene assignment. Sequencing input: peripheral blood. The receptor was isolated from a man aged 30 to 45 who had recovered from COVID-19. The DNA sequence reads TGTGCCAGCAGTCTGAATTCACCCCTCCACTTT. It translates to CASSLNSPLHF.